A single sample gave rise to the 3 T cell receptor beta chains below, sequenced in a study of Ad26.COV2.S vaccination and SARS-CoV-2 variants. Repertoires were generated with immunoSEQ multiplex PCR, while TCRdb's copy carries only in-frame clones and drops some. The table has 200,000 to 300,000 clones, roughly 89% seen once. As for treatment: 15 to 20 received Ad26.COV2.S at low or high dose, single or two shots; roughly 5 received placebo; per-sample allocation not given. Sampling took place 63 days after the first vaccine or placebo injection. Sequencing was performed on peripheral blood, taken in a trial of Ad26.COV2.S vaccine versus placebo. Receptor source: a person between 18 and 60 years old who received the Ad26.COV2.S COVID-19 vaccine or a placebo.

The chain recombines TRBV27 with TRBJ1-1; D uncertain. The germline V gene has CDR1 MNHEY and CDR2 SMNVEV (reference sequence). V was cut by 0 bases and J by 1 base, with 9 bases left in between. The CDR3 contains 15 residues. The chain's CDR3 is CASSLSPFGNTEAFF. The DNA of the CDR3 is TGTGCCAGCAGTTTATCCCCCTTTGGGAACACTGAAGCTTTCTTT.

V gene TRBV4-3 combines with J gene TRBJ2-2, with D perhaps matching TRBD1 (5 bases). Germline loops: CDR1 LGHNA, CDR2 YSLEER. The CDR3 runs to 15 residues. The ends were cut back, 1 base at V and 1 base at J, with 7 bases in the middle. This chain's CDR3 is CASSQGDRNTGELFF. CDR3 in DNA: TGCGCCAGCAGCCAAGGCGACAGGAACACCGGGGAGCTGTTTTTT.

The CDR3 sequence: CASSYSASHEQYV. The CDR3 nucleotides read TGTGCCAGCAGTTACTCGGCTAGCCACGAGCAGTACGTC. J is TRBJ2-7 and V is TRBV6-5, with D perhaps TRBD2 (5 bases). Germline V lookup: CDR1 MNHEY, CDR2 SVGAGI. V was trimmed by 0 bases and J by 5 bases, leaving 8 bases between them. This CDR3 region has 13 residues.